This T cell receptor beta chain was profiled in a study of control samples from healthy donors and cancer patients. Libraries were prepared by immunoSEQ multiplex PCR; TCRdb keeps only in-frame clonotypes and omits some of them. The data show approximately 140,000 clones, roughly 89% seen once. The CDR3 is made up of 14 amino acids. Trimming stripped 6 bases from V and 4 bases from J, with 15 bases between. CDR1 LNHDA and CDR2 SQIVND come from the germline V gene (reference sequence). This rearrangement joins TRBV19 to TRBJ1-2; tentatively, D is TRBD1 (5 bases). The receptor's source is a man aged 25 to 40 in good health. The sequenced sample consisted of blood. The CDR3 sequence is CASRNILGAYGYTF. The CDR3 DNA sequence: TGTGCCAGTAGGAATATCCTCGGGGCCTATGGCTACACCTTC.